This T cell receptor beta chain was identified in a study of shared clonotypes between healthy human individuals. Whole-study results and caveats: Naive CD4 clonotypes were shared across a handful of donors at approximately 5.3%. What rarefaction showed was incomplete sorted-subset sequencing despite large depth. Naive subsets generally exceeded memory subsets in estimated richness.

This clone appeared a single time. As yet, its antigen is unknown. The naive CD8 population came from CD45RO-negative cells selected for CCR7, without terminally differentiated effector memory CD45RA+ cells. Clones were sequenced by immunoSEQ multiplex PCR, and TCRdb holds only the in-frame ones, with some missing. The sample includes approximately 2,200,000 clones, about 92% of them seen just once. The CDR3 extends over 14 amino acids. The germline V gene has CDR1 SGHTS and CDR2 YDEGEE. Trimming stripped 5 bases from V and 1 base from J, with 12 bases between. V gene TRBV5-8 combines with J gene TRBJ1-1, with D hard to call. The sequencing input was naive CD8+ T cells from PBMCs. This clonotype was obtained from a man aged 18 to 30 in good health. Some clones in this sample may be carry-over from other donors' samples. For the CDR3, the DNA is TGTGCCAGCAGTAAAGGGCCCGGGAACACTGAAGCTTTCTTT. Protein sequence: CASSKGPGNTEAFF. Full variable domain (missing parts from reference TRBV5-8 and TRBJ1-1): EAGVTQSPTHLIKTRGQQATLRCSPISGHTSVYWYQQALGLGLQFLLWYDEGEERNRGNFPPRFSGRQFPNYSSELNVNALELEDSALYLCASSKGPGNTEAFFGQGTRLTVV.